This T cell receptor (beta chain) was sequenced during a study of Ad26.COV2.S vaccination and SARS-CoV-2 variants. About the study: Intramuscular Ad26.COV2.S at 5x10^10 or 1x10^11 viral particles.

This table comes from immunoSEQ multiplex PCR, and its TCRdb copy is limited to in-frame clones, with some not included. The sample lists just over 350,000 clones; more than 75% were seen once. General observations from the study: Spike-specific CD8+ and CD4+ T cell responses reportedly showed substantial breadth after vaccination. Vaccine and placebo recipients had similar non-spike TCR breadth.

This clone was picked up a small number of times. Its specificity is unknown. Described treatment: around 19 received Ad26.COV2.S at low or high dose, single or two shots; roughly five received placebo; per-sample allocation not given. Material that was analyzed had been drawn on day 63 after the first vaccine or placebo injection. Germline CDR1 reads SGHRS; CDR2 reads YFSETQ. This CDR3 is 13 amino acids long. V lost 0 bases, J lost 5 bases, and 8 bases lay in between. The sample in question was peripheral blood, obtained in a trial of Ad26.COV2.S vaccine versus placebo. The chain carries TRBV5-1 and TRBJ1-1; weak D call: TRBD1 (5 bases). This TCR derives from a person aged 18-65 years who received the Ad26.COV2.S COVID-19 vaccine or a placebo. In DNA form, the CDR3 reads TGCGCCAGCAGCTTGGGGGAGGGGACTGAAGCTTTCTTT. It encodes CASSLGEGTEAFF.